This TCR beta chain emerged from a study of a mutant IDH1 vaccine in newly diagnosed glioma. Study-level information: Previous treatment comprised radiotherapy, temozolomide, or both, mostly both.

As concerns this clone: Antigen unknown.

Libraries were prepared by immunoSEQ multiplex PCR; TCRdb keeps only in-frame clonotypes and omits some of them. The sample has around 61,000 clones, 70% to 85% seen once. As for time point: week 47, end of study. Every vaccination contained 300 ug of the mutant IDH1 20-mer peptide and was paired with topical imiquimod. V lost 5 bases and J lost 1, with 11 bases in between. The CDR3 totals 14 residues. Germline lookup yields CDR1 MNHEY and CDR2 SVGAGI. This clonotype was sampled from a man aged 45 to 65 with glioma. This specimen consisted of PBMCs, obtained from a glioma patient whose treatment included an IDH1 peptide vaccine. The chain joins TRBV6-5 to TRBJ1-1; D not resolved. CDR3 in amino acids: CASSPRRENTEAFF. CDR3 coding DNA: TGTGCCAGCAGTCCCCGGCGGGAGAACACTGAAGCTTTCTTT.